A selection of T cell receptor beta chains follows, all from one sample in a study of cytomegalovirus exposure and HLA in healthy donors. The assay was immunoSEQ multiplex PCR, and TCRdb's table has in-frame clones only and misses some. Among 130,000 to 150,000 clones, 65% to 90% were seen once, and the ten largest hold less than 3%. Sequenced material: PBMCs. The source is a woman aged 30 to 39 in good health and CMV-seronegative. The CDR3 runs from the conserved cysteine through the conserved F or W. The D gene is left open where the match is weak. The size entry is marked missing in some rows and otherwise reads once, few, many or a size class.

CDR3aa,CDR3nt,abundance,d_gene,v_gene,j_gene
CAWSVLGRNYGYTF,TGTGCCTGGAGTGTTCTTGGCAGAAACTATGGCTACACCTTC,NA,NA,TRBV30,TRBJ1-2
CAWSVIGGTGELFF,TGTGCCTGGAGTGTAATAGGGGGTACCGGGGAGCTGTTTTTT,few,NA,TRBV30,TRBJ2-2
CASSGLAGGGEQFF,TGTGCCAGCAGCGGGCTAGCGGGGGGGGGTGAGCAGTTCTTC,NA,TRBD2,TRBV7-3,TRBJ2-1
CASTRAGGTGELFF,TGTGCCAGCACCCGGGCAGGGGGGACCGGGGAGCTGTTTTTT,once,NA,TRBV2,TRBJ2-2
CASSFDPRLGNTIYF,TGTGCCAGCAGTTTTGACCCGAGGTTGGGAAACACCATATATTTT,NA,NA,TRBV28,TRBJ1-3
CASSLNRGSVHEQYF,TGTGCCAGCAGCTTGAACAGGGGGAGTGTACACGAGCAGTACTTC,NA,TRBD1,TRBV7-8,TRBJ2-7
CAFRQGEDNEQFF,TGTGCTTTCAGACAGGGAGAGGACAATGAGCAGTTCTTC,once,TRBD1,TRBV30,TRBJ2-1
CASLIAADFYEQYF,TGTGCCAGCCTCATAGCGGCAGATTTCTACGAGCAGTACTTC,NA,NA,TRBV6-1,TRBJ2-7
CASSETGVSYNEQFF,TGCGCCAGCAGTGAGACAGGGGTCTCCTACAATGAGCAGTTCTTC,NA,TRBD1,TRBV10-1,TRBJ2-1
CASSLVQGVPSDNEQFF,TGTGCCAGCAGCTTAGTACAGGGTGTTCCATCCGACAATGAGCAGTTCTTC,NA,NA,TRBV7-6,TRBJ2-1
CASSYRGYGYTF,TGTGCCAGCAGTTACAGGGGCTATGGCTACACCTTC,NA,NA,TRBV6-5,TRBJ1-2
CASSLPGTVGHYGYTF,TGTGCCAGCAGTTTACCCGGGACAGTGGGACACTATGGCTACACCTTC,NA,TRBD1,TRBV28,TRBJ1-2
CASSYDRAIRGNTIYF,TGTGCCAGCAGTTACGACAGGGCGATACGTGGAAACACCATATATTTT,NA,TRBD1,TRBV2,TRBJ1-3
CASSPSKARGLYTEAFF,TGCGCCAGCAGCCCCTCCAAGGCTCGGGGGTTGTACACTGAAGCTTTCTTT,NA,NA,TRBV4-1,TRBJ1-1
CASSYSGGTGELFF,TGTGCCAGCAGTTACTCAGGGGGCACCGGGGAGCTGTTTTTT,NA,NA,TRBV6-5,TRBJ2-2
CASSLNPGQGAHGYTF,TGTGCCAGCAGCTTGAACCCGGGACAGGGGGCGCATGGCTACACCTTC,NA,TRBD1,TRBV11-2,TRBJ1-2
CASSMAGMDGYTF,TGTGCCAGTAGTATGGCAGGGATGGATGGCTACACCTTC,NA,NA,TRBV19,TRBJ1-2
CASSLSGGHRTDTQYF,TGTGCCAGCAGTTTGAGCGGGGGGCATCGCACAGATACGCAGTATTTT,once,TRBD2,TRBV11-2,TRBJ2-3
CASGRQEPYEQYF,TGCGCCAGCGGAAGACAGGAACCCTACGAGCAGTACTTC,NA,NA,TRBV4-1,TRBJ2-7
CASSPEAGDGEQYF,TGTGCCAGCTCACCGGAGGCGGGGGATGGCGAGCAGTACTTC,NA,TRBD2,TRBV18,TRBJ2-7
CASSDPTGGHQETQYF,TGTGCCAGCAGTGATCCCACAGGGGGCCACCAAGAGACCCAGTACTTC,NA,TRBD1,TRBV6-1,TRBJ2-5
CAIRGGSPPYNEQFF,TGTGCCATCAGAGGCGGGAGCCCCCCTTACAATGAGCAGTTCTTC,NA,TRBD2,TRBV10-3,TRBJ2-1
CASTTQAGHNSPLHF,TGTGCCAGCACGACCCAGGCAGGCCATAATTCACCCCTCCACTTT,NA,NA,TRBV2,TRBJ1-6
CASSGTSGYTDTQYF,TGCGCCAGCAGCGGGACTAGCGGGTACACAGATACGCAGTATTTT,NA,TRBD2,TRBV4-1,TRBJ2-3
CASSQDSGTGKNEQFF,TGCGCCAGCAGCCAAGATTCCGGGACAGGGAAGAATGAGCAGTTCTTC,few,TRBD1,TRBV4-3,TRBJ2-1
CASSPSNSPLHF,TGTGCCAGCAGCCCCTCTAATTCACCCCTCCACTTT,NA,NA,TRBV7-6,TRBJ1-6
CASSEARGVFNEQFF,TGTGCCAGCAGTGAAGCCCGGGGGGTCTTCAATGAGCAGTTCTTC,few,TRBD2,TRBV6-1,TRBJ2-1
CASSFRGISDNEQFF,TGCGCCAGCAGCTTCAGGGGGATCTCGGACAATGAGCAGTTCTTC,NA,TRBD1,TRBV5-1,TRBJ2-1
CASSLGQGKYNEQFF,TGCGCCAGCAGCTTGGGTCAGGGGAAGTACAATGAGCAGTTCTTC,NA,NA,TRBV5-1,TRBJ2-1
CASSPRGAVDTEAFF,TGTGCCAGCAGCCCCAGGGGCGCGGTGGACACTGAAGCTTTCTTT,NA,NA,TRBV12-1,TRBJ1-1
CASRPRTINYGYTF,TGTGCCAGCAGACCACGGACAATTAACTATGGCTACACCTTC,NA,NA,TRBV5-6,TRBJ1-2
CASSPGQGEDTQYF,TGCGCCAGCAGCCCGGGACAGGGGGAGGATACGCAGTATTTT,few,TRBD1,TRBV5-1,TRBJ2-3
CASSSQVLSENTGELFF,TGTGCCAGCAGCTCCCAAGTGTTGTCAGAGAACACCGGGGAGCTGTTTTTT,NA,NA,TRBV7-2,TRBJ2-2
CASGHAGAYEQYF,TGTGCCAGCGGTCACGCAGGGGCCTACGAGCAGTACTTC,NA,NA,TRBV25-1,TRBJ2-7
CASNPGYTGELFF,TGTGCCAGCAATCCGGGGTACACCGGGGAGCTGTTTTTT,NA,NA,TRBV28,TRBJ2-2
CASSLGQVPGEQYF,TGTGCCAGCAGTTTGGGACAGGTGCCAGGCGAGCAGTACTTC,NA,TRBD1,TRBV27,TRBJ2-7
CASSLDGGQDSPLHF,TGTGCCAGCAGCTTGGACGGGGGGCAGGATTCACCCCTCCACTTT,NA,NA,TRBV5-4,TRBJ1-6
CASSQTPSFGRGSQETQYF,TGTGCCAGCAGCCAGACACCCTCATTTGGGCGGGGGAGCCAAGAGACCCAGTACTTC,NA,TRBD2,TRBV7-2,TRBJ2-5
CASSAGTSGSPYEQYF,TGTGCCAGTAGTGCCGGGACTAGCGGGTCCCCTTACGAGCAGTACTTC,NA,TRBD2,TRBV19,TRBJ2-7
CASSEEPGQGAETQYF,TGTGCCAGCAGTGAAGAACCGGGACAGGGGGCAGAGACCCAGTACTTC,NA,TRBD1,TRBV6-4,TRBJ2-5